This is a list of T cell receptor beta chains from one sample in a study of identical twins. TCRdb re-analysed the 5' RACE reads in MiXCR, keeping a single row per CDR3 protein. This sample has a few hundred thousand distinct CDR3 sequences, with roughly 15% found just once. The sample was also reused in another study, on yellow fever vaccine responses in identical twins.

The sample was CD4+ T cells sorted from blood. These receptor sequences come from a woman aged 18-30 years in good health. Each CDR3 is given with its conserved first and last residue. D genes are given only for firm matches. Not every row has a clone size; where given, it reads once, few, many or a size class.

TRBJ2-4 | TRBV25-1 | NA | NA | CASSEIESLANEVDIQYF | TGTGCCAGCAGTGAAATTGAAAGTCTCGCGAACGAGGTAGACATTCAGTACTTC
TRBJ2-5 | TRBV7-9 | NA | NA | CASWSQAVEGETQYF | TGTGCCAGCTGGTCGCAGGCTGTGGAAGGGGAGACCCAGTACTTC
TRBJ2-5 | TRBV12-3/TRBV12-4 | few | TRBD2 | CASSPWTSGRAGTQYF | TGTGCCAGCAGTCCCTGGACTAGCGGGAGGGCTGGGACCCAGTACTTC
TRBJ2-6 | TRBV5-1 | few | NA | CASSPGVSSGANVLTF | TGCGCCAGCAGCCCGGGAGTTAGCTCTGGGGCCAACGTCCTGACTTTC
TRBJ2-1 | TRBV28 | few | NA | CASRGGPYYNEQFF | TGTGCCAGCAGGGGGGGTCCCTACTACAATGAGCAGTTCTTC
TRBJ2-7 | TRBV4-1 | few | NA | CASSQDWQEYYEQYF | TGCGCCAGCAGCCAAGACTGGCAGGAATACTACGAGCAGTACTTC
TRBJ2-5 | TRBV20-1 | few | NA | CSARDRGKETQYF | TGCAGTGCTAGAGATAGAGGAAAAGAGACCCAGTACTTC
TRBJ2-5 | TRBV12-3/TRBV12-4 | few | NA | CASSLDGWETQYF | TGTGCCAGCAGTTTAGACGGGTGGGAGACCCAGTACTTC
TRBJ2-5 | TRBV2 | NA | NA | CASSEQGQQETQYF | TGTGCCAGCAGTGAACAGGGTCAACAAGAGACCCAGTACTTC
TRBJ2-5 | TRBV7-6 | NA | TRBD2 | CASSLAGGRRLAVAETQYF | TGTGCCAGCAGCTTAGCAGGCGGGAGAAGGTTAGCGGTTGCGGAGACCCAGTACTTC
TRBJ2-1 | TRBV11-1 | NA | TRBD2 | CASSPHRGLAGGPRSEQFF | TGTGCCAGCAGCCCCCACCGGGGACTAGCGGGAGGGCCGAGAAGTGAGCAGTTCTTC